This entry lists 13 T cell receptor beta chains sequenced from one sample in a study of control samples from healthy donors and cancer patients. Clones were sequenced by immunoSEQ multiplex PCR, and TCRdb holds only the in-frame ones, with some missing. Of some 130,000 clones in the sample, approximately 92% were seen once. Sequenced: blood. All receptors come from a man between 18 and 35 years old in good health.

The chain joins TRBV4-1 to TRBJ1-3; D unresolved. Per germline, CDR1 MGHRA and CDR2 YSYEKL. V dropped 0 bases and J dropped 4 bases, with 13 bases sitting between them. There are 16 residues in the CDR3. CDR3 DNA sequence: TGCGCCAGCAGCCAAGATCCCCCGATTGCGGGAAACACCATATATTTT. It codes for CASSQDPPIAGNTIYF.

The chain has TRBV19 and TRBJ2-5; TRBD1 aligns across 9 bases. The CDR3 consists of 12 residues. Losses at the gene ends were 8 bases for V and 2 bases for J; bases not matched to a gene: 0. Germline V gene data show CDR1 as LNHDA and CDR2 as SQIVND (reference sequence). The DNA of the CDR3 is TGTGCCAGTGGACAGGGGCAAGAGACCCAGTACTTC. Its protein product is CASGQGQETQYF.

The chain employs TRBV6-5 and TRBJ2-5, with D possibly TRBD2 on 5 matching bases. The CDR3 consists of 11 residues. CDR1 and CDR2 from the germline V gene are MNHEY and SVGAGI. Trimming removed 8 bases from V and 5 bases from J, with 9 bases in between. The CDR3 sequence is CASEGPETQYF. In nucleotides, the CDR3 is TGTGCCAGCGAGGGTCCGGAGACCCAGTACTTC.

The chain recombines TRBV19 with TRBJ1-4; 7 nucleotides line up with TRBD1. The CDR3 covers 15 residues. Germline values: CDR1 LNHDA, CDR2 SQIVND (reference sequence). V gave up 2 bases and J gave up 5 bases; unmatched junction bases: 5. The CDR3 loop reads CASSIKGAYNEKLFF. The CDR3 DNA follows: TGTGCCAGTAGTATAAAGGGGGCGTACAATGAAAAACTGTTTTTT.

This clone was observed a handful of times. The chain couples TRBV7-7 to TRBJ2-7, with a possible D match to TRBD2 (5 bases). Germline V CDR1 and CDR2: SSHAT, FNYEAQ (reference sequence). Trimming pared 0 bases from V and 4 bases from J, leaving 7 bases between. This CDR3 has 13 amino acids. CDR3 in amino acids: CASSLAREYEQYF. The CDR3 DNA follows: TGTGCCAGCAGCTTAGCTAGGGAGTACGAGCAGTACTTC.

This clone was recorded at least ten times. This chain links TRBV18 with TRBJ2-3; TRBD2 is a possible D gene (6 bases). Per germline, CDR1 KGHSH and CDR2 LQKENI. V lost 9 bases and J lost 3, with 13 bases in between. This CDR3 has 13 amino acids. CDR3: CASAPGGTDTQYF. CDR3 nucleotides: TGTGCCAGTGCCCCTGGGGGGACAGATACGCAGTATTTT. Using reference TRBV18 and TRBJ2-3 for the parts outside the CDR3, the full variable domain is NAGVMQNPRHLVRRRGQEARLRCSPMKGHSHVYWYRQLPEEGLKFMVYLQKENIIDESGMPKERFSAEFPKEGPSILRIQQVVRGDSAAYFCASAPGGTDTQYFGPGTRLTVL.

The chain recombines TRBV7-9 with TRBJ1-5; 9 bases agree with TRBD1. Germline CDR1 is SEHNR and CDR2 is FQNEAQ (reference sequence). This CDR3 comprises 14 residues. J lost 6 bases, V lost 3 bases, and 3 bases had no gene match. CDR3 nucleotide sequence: TGTGCCAGCAGCTTTACAGGGGGCGGTCAGCCCCAGCATTTT. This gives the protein CASSFTGGGQPQHF.

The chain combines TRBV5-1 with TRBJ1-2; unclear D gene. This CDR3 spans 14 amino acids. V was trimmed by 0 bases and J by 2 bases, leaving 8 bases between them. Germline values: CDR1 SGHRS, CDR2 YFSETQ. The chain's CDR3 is CASSLDILNYGYTF. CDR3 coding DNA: TGCGCCAGCAGCTTGGACATCCTCAACTATGGCTACACCTTC.

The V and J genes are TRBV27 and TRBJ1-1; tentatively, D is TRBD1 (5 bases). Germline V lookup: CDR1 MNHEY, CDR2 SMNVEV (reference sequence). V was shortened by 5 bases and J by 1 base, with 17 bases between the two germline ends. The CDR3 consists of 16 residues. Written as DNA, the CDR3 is TGTGCCAGCAGTCCAACAAGACAGCTCCGGAACACTGAAGCTTTCTTT. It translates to CASSPTRQLRNTEAFF.

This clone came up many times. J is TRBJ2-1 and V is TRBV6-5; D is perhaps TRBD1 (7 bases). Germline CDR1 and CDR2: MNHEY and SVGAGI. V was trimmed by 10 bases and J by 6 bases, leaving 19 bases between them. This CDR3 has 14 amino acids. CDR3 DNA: TGTGCCACCAAAACAGGGGTCGGGGGCAATGAGCAGTTCTTC. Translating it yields CATKTGVGGNEQFF.

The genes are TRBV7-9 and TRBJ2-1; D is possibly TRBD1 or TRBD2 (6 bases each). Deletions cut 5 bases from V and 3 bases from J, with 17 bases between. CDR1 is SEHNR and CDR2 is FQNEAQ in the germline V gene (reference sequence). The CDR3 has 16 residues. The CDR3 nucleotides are TGTGCCAGCAGCACCTTTTCCGGGGGCGACTACAATGAGCAGTTCTTC. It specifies CASSTFSGGDYNEQFF.

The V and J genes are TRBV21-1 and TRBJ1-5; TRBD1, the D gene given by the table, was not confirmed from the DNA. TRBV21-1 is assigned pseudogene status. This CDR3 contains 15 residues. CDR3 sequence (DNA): TGTGCCAGCAGTGGCAGGGGGCGTGCAGGTCAGCCCCAGCATTTT. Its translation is CASSGRGRAGQPQHF.

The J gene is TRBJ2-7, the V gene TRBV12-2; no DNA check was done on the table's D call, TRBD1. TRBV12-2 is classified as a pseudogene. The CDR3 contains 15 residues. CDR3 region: CASRFLNGQGNEQYF. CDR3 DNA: TGTGCAAGTCGCTTCCTTAATGGACAGGGCAACGAGCAGTACTTC.